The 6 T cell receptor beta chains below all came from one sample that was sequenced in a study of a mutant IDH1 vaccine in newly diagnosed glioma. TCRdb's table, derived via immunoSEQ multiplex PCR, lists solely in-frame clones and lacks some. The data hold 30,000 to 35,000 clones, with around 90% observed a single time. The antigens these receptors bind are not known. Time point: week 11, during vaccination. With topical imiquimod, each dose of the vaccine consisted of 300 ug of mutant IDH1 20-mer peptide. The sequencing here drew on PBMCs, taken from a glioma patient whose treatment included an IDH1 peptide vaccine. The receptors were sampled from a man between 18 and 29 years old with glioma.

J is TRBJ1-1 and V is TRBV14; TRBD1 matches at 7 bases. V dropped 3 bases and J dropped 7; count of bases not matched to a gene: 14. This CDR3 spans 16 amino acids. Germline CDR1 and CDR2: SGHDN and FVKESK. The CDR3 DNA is TGTGCCAGCAGCCACGTAGGGGGCCTCCCCGTAGGTGAAGCTTTCTTT. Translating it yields CASSHVGGLPVGEAFF.

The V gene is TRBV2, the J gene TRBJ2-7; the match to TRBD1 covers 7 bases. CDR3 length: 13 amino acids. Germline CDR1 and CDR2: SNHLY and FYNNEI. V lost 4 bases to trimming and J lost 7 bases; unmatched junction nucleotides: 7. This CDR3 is CASSGAGGREQYF. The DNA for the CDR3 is TGTGCCAGCAGTGGGGCAGGGGGTCGTGAGCAGTACTTC.

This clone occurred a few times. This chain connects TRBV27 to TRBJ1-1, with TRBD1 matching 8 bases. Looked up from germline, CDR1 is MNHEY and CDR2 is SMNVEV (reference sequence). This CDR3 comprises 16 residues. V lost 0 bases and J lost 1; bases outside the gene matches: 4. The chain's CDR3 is CASSLSSRGQNTEAFF. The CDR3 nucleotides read TGTGCCAGCAGTTTATCGAGCAGGGGGCAGAACACTGAAGCTTTCTTT.

This CDR3 is CASSLQAGNTEAFF. The CDR3 region has the DNA TGTGCCAGCAGCTTACAGGCGGGGAACACTGAAGCTTTCTTT. This chain uses TRBV7-9 with TRBJ1-1; D is undetermined. In germline, CDR1 is SEHNR, CDR2 FQNEAQ (reference sequence). V was clipped by 2 bases and J by 1 base, with 8 bases between them. This CDR3 spans 14 amino acids.

This CDR3 is CATRKGGSRGWEQYF. The CDR3 region has the DNA TGTGCCACCAGAAAGGGAGGGTCCCGGGGATGGGAGCAGTACTTC. This sequence joins TRBV15 and TRBJ2-7, with TRBD2 matching 7 bases. Germline V lookup: CDR1 LNHNV, CDR2 YYDKDF (reference sequence). The CDR3 contains 15 residues. The V and J ends lost 6 bases and 7 bases, in that order; junction bases with no gene match: 15.

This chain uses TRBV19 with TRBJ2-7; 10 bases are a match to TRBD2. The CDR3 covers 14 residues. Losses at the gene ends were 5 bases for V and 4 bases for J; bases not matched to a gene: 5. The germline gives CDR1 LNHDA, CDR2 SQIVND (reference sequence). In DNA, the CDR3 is TGTGCCAGTAGTCCGGCTAGCGGGAGATACGAGCAGTACTTC. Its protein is CASSPASGRYEQYF.